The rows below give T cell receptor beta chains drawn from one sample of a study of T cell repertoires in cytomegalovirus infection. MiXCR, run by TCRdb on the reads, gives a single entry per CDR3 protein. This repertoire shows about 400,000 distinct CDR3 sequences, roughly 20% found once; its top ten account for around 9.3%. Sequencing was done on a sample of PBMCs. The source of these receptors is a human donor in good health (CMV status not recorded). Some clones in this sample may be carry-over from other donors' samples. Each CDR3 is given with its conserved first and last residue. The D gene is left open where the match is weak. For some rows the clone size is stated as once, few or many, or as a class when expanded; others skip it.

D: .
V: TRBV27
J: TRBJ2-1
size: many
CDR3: CASSLGPRNEQFF
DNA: TGTGCCAGCAGCTTAGGTCCCCGCAATGAGCAGTTCTTC

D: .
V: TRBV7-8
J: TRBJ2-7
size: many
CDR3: CASSLASPYEQYF
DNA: TGTGCCAGCAGCTTAGCGAGTCCCTACGAGCAGTACTTC

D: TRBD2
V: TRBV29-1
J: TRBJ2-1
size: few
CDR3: CSVEKAPSGRANEQFF
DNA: TGCAGCGTTGAAAAGGCCCCTAGCGGGAGGGCGAATGAGCAGTTCTTC

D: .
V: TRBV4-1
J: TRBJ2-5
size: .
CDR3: CASSQGRGASQETQYF
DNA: TGCGCCAGCAGCCAAGGACGGGGTGCCAGTCAAGAGACCCAGTACTTC

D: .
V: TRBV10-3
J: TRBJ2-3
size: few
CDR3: CAISESTKGDTQYF
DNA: TGTGCCATCAGTGAGTCTACCAAGGGCGATACGCAGTATTTT

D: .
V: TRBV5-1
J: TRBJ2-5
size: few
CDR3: CASSLGQSGETQYF
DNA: TGCGCCAGCAGCCTGGGACAATCCGGAGAGACCCAGTACTTC

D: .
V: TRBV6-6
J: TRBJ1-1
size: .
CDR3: CASSFTNRAGEAFF
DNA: TGTGCCAGCAGTTTTACTAACAGGGCTGGGGAAGCTTTCTTT

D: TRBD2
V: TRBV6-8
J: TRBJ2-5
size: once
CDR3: CASSSSHTFGGQETQYF
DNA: TGTGCCAGCAGTTCTTCTCACACCTTCGGGGGGCAAGAGACCCAGTACTTC

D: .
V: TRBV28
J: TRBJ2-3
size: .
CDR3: CANRYTDTQYF
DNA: TGTGCCAACAGATATACAGATACGCAGTATTTT

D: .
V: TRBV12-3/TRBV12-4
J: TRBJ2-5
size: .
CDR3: CASTRGQGETQYF
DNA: TGTGCCAGCACGCGGGGGCAGGGAGAGACCCAGTACTTC

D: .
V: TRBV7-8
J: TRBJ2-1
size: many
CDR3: CASSLNRGSYNEQFF
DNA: TGTGCCAGCAGCTTAAACCGAGGGAGTTACAATGAGCAGTTCTTC

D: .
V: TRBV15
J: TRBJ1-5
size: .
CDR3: CATSSWGSNQPQHF
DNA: TGTGCCACCAGCAGTTGGGGAAGCAATCAGCCCCAGCATTTT

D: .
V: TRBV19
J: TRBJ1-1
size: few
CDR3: CASSPRQDGEAFF
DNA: TGTGCCAGTAGTCCGAGGCAGGACGGAGAAGCTTTCTTT

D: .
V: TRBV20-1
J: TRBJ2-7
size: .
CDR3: CSARAPGSVRSGLPSYEQYF
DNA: TGCAGTGCTAGAGCCCCAGGGAGTGTTCGGTCAGGACTCCCATCCTACGAGCAGTACTTC

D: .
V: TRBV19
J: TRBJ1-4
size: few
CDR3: CASADAGTNEKLFF
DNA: TGTGCCAGCGCGGATGCGGGGACTAATGAAAAACTGTTTTTT

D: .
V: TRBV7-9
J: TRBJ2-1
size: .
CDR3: CASSRRTANNEQFF
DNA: TGTGCCAGCAGCCGACGGACGGCCAACAATGAGCAGTTCTTC

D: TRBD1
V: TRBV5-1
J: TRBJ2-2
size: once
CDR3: CASSTGDVGELFF
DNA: TGCGCCAGCAGTACAGGGGACGTGGGGGAGCTGTTTTTT

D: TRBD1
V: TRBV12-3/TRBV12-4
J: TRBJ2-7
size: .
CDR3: CASSTGTGNEQYF
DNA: TGTGCCAGCAGCACCGGGACAGGGAACGAGCAGTACTTC

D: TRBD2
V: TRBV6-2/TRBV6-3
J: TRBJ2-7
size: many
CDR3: CASSYLAAPYEQYF
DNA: TGTGCCAGCAGTTATCTAGCGGCGCCCTACGAGCAGTACTTC

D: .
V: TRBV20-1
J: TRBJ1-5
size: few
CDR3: CSASPRVNQPQHF
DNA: TGCAGTGCTTCGCCCAGGGTGAATCAGCCCCAGCATTTT

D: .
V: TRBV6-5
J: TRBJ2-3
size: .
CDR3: CASPRGVETDTQYF
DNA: TGTGCCAGTCCCCGCGGGGTGGAGACAGATACGCAGTATTTT

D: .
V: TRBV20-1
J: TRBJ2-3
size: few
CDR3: CSARDWGGTDTQYF
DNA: TGCAGTGCTAGAGATTGGGGGGGCACAGATACGCAGTATTTT

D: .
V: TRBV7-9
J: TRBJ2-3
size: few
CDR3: CASIRNGGRGVDTQYF
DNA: TGTGCCAGCATCCGAAACGGAGGGAGAGGTGTAGATACGCAGTATTTT

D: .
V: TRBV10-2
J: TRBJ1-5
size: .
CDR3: CASSRSSNQPQHF
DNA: TGCGCCAGCTCACGGTCAAGCAATCAGCCCCAGCATTTT

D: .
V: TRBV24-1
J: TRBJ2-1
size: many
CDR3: CATRGSEYNEQFF
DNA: TGTGCCACCAGAGGTTCAGAATACAATGAGCAGTTCTTC

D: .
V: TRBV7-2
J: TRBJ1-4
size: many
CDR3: CASSFRALGEKLFF
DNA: TGTGCCAGCAGCTTCCGGGCCCTGGGGGAAAAACTGTTTTTT

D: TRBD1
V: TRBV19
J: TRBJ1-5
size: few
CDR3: CASSIGTGLYQPQHF
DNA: TGTGCCAGTAGTATAGGGACAGGGCTATATCAGCCCCAGCATTTT

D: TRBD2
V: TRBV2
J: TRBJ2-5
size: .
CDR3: CASSDTSGGGGTQYF
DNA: TGTGCCAGCAGTGATACTAGCGGGGGCGGTGGGACCCAGTACTTC

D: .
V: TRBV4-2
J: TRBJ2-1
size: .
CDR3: CASSQEGTGSYNEQFF
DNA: TGTGCCAGCAGCCAAGAGGGGACTGGATCCTACAATGAGCAGTTCTTC

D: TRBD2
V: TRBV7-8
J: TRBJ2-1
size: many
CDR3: CASSTGGPQGEQFF
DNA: TGTGCCAGCAGCACGGGGGGGCCGCAGGGTGAGCAGTTCTTC

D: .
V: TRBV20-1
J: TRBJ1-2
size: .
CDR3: CSAEDSANYGYTF
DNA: TGCAGTGCCGAGGACAGCGCTAACTATGGCTACACCTTC

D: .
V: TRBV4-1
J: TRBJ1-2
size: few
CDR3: CASSQDTQIYTF
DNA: TGCGCCAGCAGCCAAGATACCCAGATCTACACCTTC

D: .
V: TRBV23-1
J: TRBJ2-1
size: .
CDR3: CASGMQGFGYNEQFF
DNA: TGCGCCAGCGGAATGCAGGGATTCGGCTACAATGAGCAGTTCTTC

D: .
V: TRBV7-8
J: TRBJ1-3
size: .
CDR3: CASSLLSWRGHPYF
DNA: TGTGCCAGCAGCTTATTATCCTGGCGCGGACACCCATATTTT

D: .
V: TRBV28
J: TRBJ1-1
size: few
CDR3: CASSFPYTEAFF
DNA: TGTGCCAGCAGTTTCCCCTACACTGAAGCTTTCTTT

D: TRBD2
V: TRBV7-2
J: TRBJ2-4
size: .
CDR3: CASSLSAGEQNIQYF
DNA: TGTGCCAGCAGCTTATCGGCGGGAGAACAAAACATTCAGTACTTC

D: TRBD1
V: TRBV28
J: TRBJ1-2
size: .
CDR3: CASSLEQGGNYGYTF
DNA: TGTGCCAGCAGTTTGGAACAGGGGGGAAACTATGGCTACACCTTC